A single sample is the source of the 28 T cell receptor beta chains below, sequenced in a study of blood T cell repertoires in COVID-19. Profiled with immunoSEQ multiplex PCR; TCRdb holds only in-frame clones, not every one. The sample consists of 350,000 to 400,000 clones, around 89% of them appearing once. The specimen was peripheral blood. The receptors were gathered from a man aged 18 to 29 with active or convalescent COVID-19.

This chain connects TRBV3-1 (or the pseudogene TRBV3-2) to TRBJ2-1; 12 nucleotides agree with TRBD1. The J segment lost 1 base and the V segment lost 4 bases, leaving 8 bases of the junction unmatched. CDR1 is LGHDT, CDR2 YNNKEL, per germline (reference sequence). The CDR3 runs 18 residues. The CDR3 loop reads CASSLRDRGRSSYNEQFF. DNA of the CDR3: TGTGCCAGCAGCCTCCGGGACAGGGGGCGTAGTTCCTACAATGAGCAGTTCTTC.

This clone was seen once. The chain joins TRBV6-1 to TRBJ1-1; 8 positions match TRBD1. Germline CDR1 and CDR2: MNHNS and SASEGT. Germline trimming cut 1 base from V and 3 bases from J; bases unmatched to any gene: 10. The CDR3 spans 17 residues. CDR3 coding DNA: TGTGCCAGCAGTGAAGGGTTTTACAGGGGGGGGGACACTGAAGCTTTCTTT. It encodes CASSEGFYRGGDTEAFF.

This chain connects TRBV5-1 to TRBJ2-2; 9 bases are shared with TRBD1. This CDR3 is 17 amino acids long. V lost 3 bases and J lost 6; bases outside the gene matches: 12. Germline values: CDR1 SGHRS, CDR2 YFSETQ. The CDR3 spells CASSWTQNRGLAGELFF. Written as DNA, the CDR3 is TGCGCCAGCAGCTGGACCCAAAACAGGGGGCTCGCCGGGGAGCTGTTTTTT.

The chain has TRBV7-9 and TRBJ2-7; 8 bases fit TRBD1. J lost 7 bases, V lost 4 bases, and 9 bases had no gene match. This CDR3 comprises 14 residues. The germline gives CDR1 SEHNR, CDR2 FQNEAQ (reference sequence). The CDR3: CASSYGTGVLEQYF. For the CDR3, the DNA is TGTGCCAGCAGCTATGGGACAGGCGTTCTGGAGCAGTACTTC.

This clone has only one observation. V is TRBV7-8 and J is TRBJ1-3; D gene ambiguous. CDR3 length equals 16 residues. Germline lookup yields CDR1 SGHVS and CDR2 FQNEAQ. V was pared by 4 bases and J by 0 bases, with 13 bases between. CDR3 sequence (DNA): TGTGCCAGCAGCTCCAGGATAACTGACTCTGGAAACACCATATATTTT. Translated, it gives CASSSRITDSGNTIYF. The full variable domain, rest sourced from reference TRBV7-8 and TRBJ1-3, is GAGVSQSPRYKVAKRGQDVALRCDPISGHVSLFWYQQALGQGPEFLTYFQNEAQLDKSGLPSDRFFAERPEGSVSTLKIQRTQQEDSAVYLCASSSRITDSGNTIYFGEGSWLTVV.

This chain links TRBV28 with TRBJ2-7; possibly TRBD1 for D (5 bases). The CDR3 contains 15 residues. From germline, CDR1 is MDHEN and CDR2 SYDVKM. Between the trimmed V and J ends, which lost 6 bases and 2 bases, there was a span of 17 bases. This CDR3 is CASRLRGDRAYEQYF. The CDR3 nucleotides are TGTGCCAGCAGACTAAGAGGTGACAGAGCCTACGAGCAGTACTTC.

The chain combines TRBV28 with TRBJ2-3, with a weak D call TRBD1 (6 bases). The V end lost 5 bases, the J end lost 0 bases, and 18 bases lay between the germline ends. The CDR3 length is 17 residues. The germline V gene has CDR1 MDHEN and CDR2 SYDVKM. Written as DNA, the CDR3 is TGTGCCAGCAGTCCCCCCCGCGTAGGGGGAAGCACAGATACGCAGTATTTT. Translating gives CASSPPRVGGSTDTQYF.

This CDR3 is CASSSRVDEQFF. In nucleotides, the CDR3 is TGTGCCAGCAGTTCCAGGGTCGATGAGCAGTTCTTC. The rearrangement links TRBV6-5 to TRBJ2-1; possibly TRBD1 for D (5 bases). Germline V gives CDR1 MNHEY, CDR2 SVGAGI. This CDR3 comprises 12 residues. V dropped 4 bases and J dropped 8 bases, with 9 bases sitting between them.

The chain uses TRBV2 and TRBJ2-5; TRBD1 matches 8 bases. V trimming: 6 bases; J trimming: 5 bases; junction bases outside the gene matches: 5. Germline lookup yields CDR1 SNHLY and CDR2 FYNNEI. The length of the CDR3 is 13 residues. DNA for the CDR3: TGTGCCAGCAGCGCGGACAGGGAGGAGACCCAGTACTTC. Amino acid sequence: CASSADREETQYF.

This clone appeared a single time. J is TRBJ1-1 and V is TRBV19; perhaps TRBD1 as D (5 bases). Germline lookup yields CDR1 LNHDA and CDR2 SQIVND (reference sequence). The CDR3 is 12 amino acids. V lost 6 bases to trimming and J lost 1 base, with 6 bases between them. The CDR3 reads CASRGANTEAFF. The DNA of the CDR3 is TGTGCCAGTAGAGGGGCGAACACTGAAGCTTTCTTT.

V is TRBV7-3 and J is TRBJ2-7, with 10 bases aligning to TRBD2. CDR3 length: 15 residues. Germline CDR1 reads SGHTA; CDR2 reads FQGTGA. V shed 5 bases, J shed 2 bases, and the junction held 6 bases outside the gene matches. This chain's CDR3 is CASSQTLAGAYEQYF. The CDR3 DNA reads TGTGCCAGCAGCCAAACCCTAGCGGGAGCCTACGAGCAGTACTTC.

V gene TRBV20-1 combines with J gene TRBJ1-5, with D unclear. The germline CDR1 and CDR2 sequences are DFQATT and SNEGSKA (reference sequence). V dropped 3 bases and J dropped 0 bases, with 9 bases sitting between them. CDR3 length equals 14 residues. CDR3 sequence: CSASLSDSNQPQHF. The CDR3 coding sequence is TGCAGTGCTAGTCTGTCAGATAGCAATCAGCCCCAGCATTTT.

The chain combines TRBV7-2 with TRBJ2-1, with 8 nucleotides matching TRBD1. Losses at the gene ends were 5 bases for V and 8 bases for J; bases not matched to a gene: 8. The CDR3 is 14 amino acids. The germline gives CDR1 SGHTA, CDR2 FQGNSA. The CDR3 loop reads CASSGQGGLDEQFF. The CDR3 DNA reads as TGTGCCAGCAGCGGACAGGGCGGTTTGGATGAGCAGTTCTTC.

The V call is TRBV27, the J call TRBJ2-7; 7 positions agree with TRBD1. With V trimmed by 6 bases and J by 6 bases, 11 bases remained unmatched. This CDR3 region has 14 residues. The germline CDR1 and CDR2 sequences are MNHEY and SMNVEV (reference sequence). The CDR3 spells CASSLEGGAGEQYF. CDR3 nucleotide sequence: TGTGCCAGCAGCCTCGAAGGGGGCGCGGGCGAGCAGTACTTC.

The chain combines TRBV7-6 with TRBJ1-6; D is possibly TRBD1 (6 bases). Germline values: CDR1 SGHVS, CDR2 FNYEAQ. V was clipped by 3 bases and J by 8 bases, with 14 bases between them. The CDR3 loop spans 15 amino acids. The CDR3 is CASSLGASKDSPLHF. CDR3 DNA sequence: TGTGCCAGCAGCTTGGGGGCGTCCAAGGATTCACCCCTCCACTTT.

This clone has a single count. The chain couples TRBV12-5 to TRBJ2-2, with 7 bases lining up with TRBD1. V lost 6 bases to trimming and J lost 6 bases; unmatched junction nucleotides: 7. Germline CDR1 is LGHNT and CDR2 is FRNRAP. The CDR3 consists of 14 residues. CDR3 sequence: CASGLTGLPGELFF. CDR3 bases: TGTGCTAGTGGCCTGACAGGGCTTCCCGGGGAGCTGTTTTTT.

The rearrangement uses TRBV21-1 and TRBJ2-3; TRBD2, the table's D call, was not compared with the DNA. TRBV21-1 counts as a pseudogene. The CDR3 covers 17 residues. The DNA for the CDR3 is TGTGCCAGCAGCAAAGCGCGAGTAGCGGGGGACACAGATACGCAGTATTTT. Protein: CASSKARVAGDTDTQYF.

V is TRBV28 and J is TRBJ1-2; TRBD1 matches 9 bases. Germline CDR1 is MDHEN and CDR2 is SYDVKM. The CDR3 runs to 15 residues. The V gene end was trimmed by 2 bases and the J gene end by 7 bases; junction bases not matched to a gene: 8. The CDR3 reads CASSLRPDRGSGYTF. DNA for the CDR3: TGTGCCAGCAGTTTACGCCCGGACAGGGGATCTGGCTACACCTTC.

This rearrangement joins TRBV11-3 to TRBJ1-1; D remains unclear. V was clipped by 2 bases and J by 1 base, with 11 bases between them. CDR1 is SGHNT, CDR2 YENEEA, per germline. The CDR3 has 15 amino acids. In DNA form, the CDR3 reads TGTGCCAGCAGCTTACATGAGGGAAGGAACACTGAAGCTTTCTTT. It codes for CASSLHEGRNTEAFF. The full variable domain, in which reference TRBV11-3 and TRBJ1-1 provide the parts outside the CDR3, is EAGVVQSPRYKIIEKKQPVAFWCNPISGHNTLYWYLQNLGQGPELLIRYENEEAVDDSQLPKDRFSAERLKGVDSTLKIQPAELGDSAVYLCASSLHEGRNTEAFFGQGTRLTVV.

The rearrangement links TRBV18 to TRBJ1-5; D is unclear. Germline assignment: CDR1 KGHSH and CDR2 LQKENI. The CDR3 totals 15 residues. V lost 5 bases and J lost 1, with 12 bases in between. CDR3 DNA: TGTGCCAGCTCAGTCGCGGACTCAAGCAATCAGCCCCAGCATTTT. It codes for CASSVADSSNQPQHF.

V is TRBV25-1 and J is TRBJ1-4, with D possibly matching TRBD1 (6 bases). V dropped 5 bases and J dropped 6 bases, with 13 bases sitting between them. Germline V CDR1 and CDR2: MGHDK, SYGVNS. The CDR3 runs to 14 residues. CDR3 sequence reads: CASSRWGRYEKLFF. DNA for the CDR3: TGTGCCAGCAGTCGATGGGGGCGGTATGAAAAACTGTTTTTT. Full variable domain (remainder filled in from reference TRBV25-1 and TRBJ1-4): EADIYQTPRYLVIGTGKKITLECSQTMGHDKMYWYQQDPGMELHLIHYSYGVNSTEKGDLSSESTVSRIRTEHFPLTLESARPSHTSQYLCASSRWGRYEKLFFGSGTQLSVL.

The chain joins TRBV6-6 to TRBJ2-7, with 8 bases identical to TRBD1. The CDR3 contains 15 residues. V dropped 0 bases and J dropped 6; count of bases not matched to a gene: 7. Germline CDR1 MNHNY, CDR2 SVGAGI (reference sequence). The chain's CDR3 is CASSYSLDRGSEQYF. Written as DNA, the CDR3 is TGTGCCAGCAGTTACTCGCTTGACAGGGGTAGCGAGCAGTACTTC.

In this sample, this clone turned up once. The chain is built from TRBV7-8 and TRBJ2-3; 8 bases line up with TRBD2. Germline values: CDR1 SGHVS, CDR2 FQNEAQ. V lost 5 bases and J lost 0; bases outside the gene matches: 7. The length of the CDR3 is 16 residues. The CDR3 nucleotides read TGTGCCAGCAGCGAGGGACTAGGGTCTAGCACAGATACGCAGTATTTT. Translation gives CASSEGLGSSTDTQYF.

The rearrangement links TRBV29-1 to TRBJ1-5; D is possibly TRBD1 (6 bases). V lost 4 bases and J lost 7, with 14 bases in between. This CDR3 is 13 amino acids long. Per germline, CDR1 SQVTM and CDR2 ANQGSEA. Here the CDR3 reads CSVGPGASQPQHF. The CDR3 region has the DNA TGCAGCGTTGGGCCAGGGGCTTCCCAGCCCCAGCATTTT.

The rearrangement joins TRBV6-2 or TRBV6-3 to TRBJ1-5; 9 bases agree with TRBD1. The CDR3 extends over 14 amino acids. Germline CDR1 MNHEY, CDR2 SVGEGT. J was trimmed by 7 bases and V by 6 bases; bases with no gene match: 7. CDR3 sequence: CASRYTGGAQPQHF. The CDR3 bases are TGTGCCAGCAGATACACAGGGGGCGCGCAGCCCCAGCATTTT.

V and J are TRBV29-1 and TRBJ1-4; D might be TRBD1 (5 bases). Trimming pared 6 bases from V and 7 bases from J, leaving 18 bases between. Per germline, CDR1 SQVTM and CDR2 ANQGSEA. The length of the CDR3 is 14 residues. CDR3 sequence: CSVDGGIGSEKLFF. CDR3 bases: TGCAGCGTCGACGGGGGGATCGGGTCTGAAAAACTGTTTTTT.

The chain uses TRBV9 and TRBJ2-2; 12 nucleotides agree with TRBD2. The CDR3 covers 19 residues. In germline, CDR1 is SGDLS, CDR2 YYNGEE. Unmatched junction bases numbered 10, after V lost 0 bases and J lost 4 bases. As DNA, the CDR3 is TGTGCCAGCAGCGTAGATAGTCTAGCGGGGGGGCTGGGCACCGGGGAGCTGTTTTTT. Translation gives CASSVDSLAGGLGTGELFF.

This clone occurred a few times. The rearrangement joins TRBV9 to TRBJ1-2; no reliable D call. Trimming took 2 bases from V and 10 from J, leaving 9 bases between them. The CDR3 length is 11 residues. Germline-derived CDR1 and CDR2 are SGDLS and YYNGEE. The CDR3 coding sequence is TGTGCCAGCAGCGTCGGCCAGGCCTACACCTTC. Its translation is CASSVGQAYTF.